What follows describes a single T cell receptor beta chain. Its antigen is unidentified. This CDR3 region has 15 residues. Germline CDR1 and CDR2: SGHRS and YFSETQ. Trimming cost V 4 bases and J 4 bases; bases outside gene matches: 8. Clones were read by immunoSEQ multiplex PCR, and TCRdb kept only the in-frame ones, dropping some. The sample consists of about 110,000 clones, 89% of them appearing once. This specimen belongs to a study of cytomegalovirus exposure and HLA in healthy donors. Points from the study as a whole: Cytomegalovirus status was reportedly diagnosed by the classifier with high sensitivity and specificity. The authors enumerated 180 or so TCR beta chains as linked to cytomegalovirus. A subsequent analysis found that TCR clusters from the first cohort also tended to co-occur in the 120 or so validation repertoires, with 90% to 95% of cluster scores above 0. A few chains linked to CMV were shown in vitro to be specific for CMV antigens.

Sequencing was performed on PBMCs. V is TRBV5-1 and J is TRBJ1-1; 9 bases map to TRBD1. This TCR was recovered from a woman aged 18-29 years in good health and CMV-seronegative. The CDR3 here is CASSDNRGHRTEAFF. CDR3 DNA sequence: TGCGCCAGCAGCGACAACAGGGGGCATCGCACTGAAGCTTTCTTT.